This T cell receptor beta chain was recorded in a study of response to subunit inactivated influenza vaccine. A remark on this clonotype: What it binds is unknown.

MiXCR was run by TCRdb on the RT-PCR reads, yielding one entry per CDR3 protein. The sample lists 450,000 to 600,000 distinct CDR3 sequences, approximately 7.3% seen once, with 10% to 15% in the top ten. Trimming shortened V by 0 bases and J by 1 base, and 7 bases separated the two germline ends. The germline V gene has CDR1 SGDLS and CDR2 YYNGEE. CDR3 size: 14 residues. Regarding the study as a whole: Authors proposed each seasonal influenza vaccination draws in few new T cells.

This clonotype originated in a man between 50 and 70 years old who received an inactivated influenza vaccine. The rearrangement links TRBV9 to TRBJ1-1, with D unclear. Material: PBMCs from blood, obtained less than 30 months after vaccination. The CDR3 loop reads CASSVAGSNTEAFF. Here the CDR3 DNA reads TGTGCCAGCAGCGTAGCCGGGTCGAACACTGAAGCTTTCTTT.